This note documents a single TCR beta chain sequence. Its target is unknown. Single viable CD3+CD4+CD8-CD45RO+ cells were sorted as the memory CD4+ T cells. Total CD4+ T cells were enriched by CD4 positive selection. The entry originates in a study of memory CD4+ T cells and cytomegalovirus serostatus. The data were produced by immunoSEQ multiplex PCR, yet TCRdb's version contains in-frame clones alone and is incomplete. The sample contains about 75,000 clones, 60% to 80% of which appear only once. Germline V CDR1 and CDR2: GTSNPN, SVGIG (reference sequence). The CDR3 has 13 residues. V shed 7 bases, J shed 2 bases, and the junction held 3 bases outside the gene matches. Study-wide results and limits: Each of 65 to 70 CMV-associated TCRbeta sequences occurred in one to five individuals. Repertoires predicted CMV serostatus with median bootstrapped AUC of about 0.96. The CMV-associated TCR signature appears largely within the CD4+ memory repertoire.

This clonotype originated in an adult in good health and CMV-seropositive. Sequencing input: memory CD4+ T cells from blood. V usage is TRBV30 and J usage is TRBJ2-3; 10 nucleotides agree with TRBD1. Here the CDR3 DNA reads TGTGCCTTGACAGGGGGCTACACAGATACGCAGTATTTT. Its translation is CALTGGYTDTQYF.